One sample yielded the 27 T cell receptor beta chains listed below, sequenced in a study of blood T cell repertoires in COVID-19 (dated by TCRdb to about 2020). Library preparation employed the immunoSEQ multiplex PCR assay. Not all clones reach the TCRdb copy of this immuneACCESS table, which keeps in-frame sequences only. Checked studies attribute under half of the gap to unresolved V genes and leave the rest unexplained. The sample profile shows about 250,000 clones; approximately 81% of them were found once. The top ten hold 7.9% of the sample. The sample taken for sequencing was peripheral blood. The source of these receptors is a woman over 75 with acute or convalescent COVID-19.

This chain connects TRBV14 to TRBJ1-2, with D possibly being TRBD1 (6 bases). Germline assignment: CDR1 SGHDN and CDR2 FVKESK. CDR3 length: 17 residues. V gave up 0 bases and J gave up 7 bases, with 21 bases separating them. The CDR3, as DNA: TGTGCCAGCAGCCAAGATAATCTCAGGGGTGCGCTCTCTGGCTACACCTTC. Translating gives CASSQDNLRGALSGYTF.

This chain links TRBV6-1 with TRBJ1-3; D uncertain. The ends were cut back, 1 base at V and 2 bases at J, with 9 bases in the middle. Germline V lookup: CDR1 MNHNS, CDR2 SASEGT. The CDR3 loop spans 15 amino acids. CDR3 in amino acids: CASSEVGVPGNTIYF. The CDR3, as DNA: TGTGCCAGCAGTGAAGTGGGAGTCCCTGGAAACACCATATATTTT.

The CDR3 nucleotides read TGTGCCAGCGGGCGGAGAGTTCGACTAGAGTCAGATACGCAGTATTTT. The encoded protein is CASGRRVRLESDTQYF. The chain has TRBV7-9 and TRBJ2-3; D possibly corresponds to TRBD2 (6 bases). Looked up from germline, CDR1 is SEHNR and CDR2 is FQNEAQ (reference sequence). The CDR3 spans 16 residues. The ends were cut back, 8 bases at V and 4 bases at J, with 22 bases in the middle. Filled out from reference TRBV7-9 and TRBJ2-3, the complete variable domain reads DTGVSQNPRHKITKRGQNVTFRCDPISEHNRLYWYRQTLGQGPEFLTYFQNEAQLEKSRLLSDRFSAERPKGSFSTLEIQRTEQGDSAMYLCASGRRVRLESDTQYFGPGTRLTVL.

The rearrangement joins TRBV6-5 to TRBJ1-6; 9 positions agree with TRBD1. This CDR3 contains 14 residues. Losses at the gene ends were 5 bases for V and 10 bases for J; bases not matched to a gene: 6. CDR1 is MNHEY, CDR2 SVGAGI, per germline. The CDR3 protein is CASSRGQGESPLHF. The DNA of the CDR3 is TGTGCCAGCAGTCGGGGACAGGGAGAATCACCCCTCCACTTT.

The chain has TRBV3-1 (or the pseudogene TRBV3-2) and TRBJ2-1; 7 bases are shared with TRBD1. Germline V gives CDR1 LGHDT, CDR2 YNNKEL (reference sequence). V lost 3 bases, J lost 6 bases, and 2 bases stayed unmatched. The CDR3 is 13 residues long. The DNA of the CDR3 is TGTGCCAGCAGCCAGACAGGGTCCAATGAGCAGTTCTTC. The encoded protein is CASSQTGSNEQFF.

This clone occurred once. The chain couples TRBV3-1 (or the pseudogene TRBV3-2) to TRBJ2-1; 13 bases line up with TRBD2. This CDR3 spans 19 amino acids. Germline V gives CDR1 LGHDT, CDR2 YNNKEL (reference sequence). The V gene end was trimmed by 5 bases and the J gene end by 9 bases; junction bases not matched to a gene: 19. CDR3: CASSSQRRTSGGITLEQFF. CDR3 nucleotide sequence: TGTGCCAGCAGCTCCCAGAGAAGGACTAGCGGGGGTATTACACTTGAGCAGTTCTTC.

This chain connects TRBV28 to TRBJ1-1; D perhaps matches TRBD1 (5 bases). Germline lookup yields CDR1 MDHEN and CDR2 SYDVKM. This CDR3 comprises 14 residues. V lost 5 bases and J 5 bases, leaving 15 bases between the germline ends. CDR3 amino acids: CASSVIRAGTEAFF. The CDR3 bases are TGTGCCAGCAGTGTGATCAGGGCCGGGACTGAAGCTTTCTTT.

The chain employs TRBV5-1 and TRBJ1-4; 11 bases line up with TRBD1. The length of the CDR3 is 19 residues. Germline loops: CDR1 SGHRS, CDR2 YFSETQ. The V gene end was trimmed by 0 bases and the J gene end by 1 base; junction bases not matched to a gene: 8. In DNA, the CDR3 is TGCGCCAGCAGCTTGGCCCCCGGGACAGGGGGAGGAACTAATGAAAAACTGTTTTTT. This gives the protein CASSLAPGTGGGTNEKLFF.

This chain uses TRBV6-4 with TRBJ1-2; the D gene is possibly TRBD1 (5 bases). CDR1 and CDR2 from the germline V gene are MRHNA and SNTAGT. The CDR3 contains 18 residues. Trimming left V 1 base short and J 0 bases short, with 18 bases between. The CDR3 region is CASSDFGQGEETNYGYTF. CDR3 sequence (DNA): TGTGCCAGCAGTGACTTTGGGCAGGGTGAGGAAACTAACTATGGCTACACCTTC.

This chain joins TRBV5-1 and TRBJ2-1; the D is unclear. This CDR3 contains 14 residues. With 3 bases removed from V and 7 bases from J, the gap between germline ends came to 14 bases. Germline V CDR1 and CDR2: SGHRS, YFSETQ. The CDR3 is CASSSNILRNEQFF. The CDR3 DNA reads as TGCGCCAGCAGCTCAAATATACTCCGGAATGAGCAGTTCTTC.

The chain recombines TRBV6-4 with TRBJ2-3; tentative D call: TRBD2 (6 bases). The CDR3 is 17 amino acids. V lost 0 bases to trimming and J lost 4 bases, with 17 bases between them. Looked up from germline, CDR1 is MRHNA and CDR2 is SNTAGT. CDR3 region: CASSDSAGGAPPDTQYF. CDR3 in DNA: TGTGCCAGCAGTGACTCGGCCGGCGGGGCCCCCCCAGATACGCAGTATTTT.

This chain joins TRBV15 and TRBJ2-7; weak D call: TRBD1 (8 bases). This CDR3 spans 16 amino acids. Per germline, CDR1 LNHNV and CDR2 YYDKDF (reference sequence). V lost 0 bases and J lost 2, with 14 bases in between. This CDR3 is CATSREGGTGPYEQYF. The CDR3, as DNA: TGTGCCACCAGCAGAGAGGGAGGGACAGGTCCCTACGAGCAGTACTTC.

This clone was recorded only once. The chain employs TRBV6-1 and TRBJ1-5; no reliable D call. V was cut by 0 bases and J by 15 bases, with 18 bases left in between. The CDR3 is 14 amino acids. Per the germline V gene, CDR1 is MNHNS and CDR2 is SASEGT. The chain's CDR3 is CASSEARAAGLVHF. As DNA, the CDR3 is TGTGCCAGCAGTGAAGCGCGGGCCGCAGGCCTAGTGCATTTT.

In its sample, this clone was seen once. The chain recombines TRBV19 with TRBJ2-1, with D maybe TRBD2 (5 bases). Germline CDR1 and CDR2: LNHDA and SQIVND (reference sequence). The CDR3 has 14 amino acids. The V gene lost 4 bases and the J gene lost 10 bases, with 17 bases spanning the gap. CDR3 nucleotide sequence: TGTGCCAGTAGTACTGCCTTCGAGGGATACGAGCAGTTCTTC. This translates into CASSTAFEGYEQFF.

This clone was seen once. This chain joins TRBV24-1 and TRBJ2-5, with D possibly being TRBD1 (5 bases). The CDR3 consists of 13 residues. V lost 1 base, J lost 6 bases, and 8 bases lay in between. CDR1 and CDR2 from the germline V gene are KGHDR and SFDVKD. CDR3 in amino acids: CATSDFRGQTQYF. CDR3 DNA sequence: TGTGCCACCAGTGATTTTAGGGGTCAGACCCAGTACTTC.

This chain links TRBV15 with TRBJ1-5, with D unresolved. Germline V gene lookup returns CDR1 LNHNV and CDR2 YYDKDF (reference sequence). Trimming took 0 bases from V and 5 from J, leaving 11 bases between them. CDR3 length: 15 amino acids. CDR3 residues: CATSRERGLHQPQHF. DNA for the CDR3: TGTGCCACCAGCAGAGAAAGAGGTTTGCATCAGCCCCAGCATTTT.

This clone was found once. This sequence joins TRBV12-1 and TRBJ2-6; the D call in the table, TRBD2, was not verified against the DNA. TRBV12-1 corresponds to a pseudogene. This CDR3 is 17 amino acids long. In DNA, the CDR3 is TGTGCCAGCAGCCCCGGGGCGGGGCAGGGATGGGCCAACGTCCTGACTTTC. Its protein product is CASSPGAGQGWANVLTF.

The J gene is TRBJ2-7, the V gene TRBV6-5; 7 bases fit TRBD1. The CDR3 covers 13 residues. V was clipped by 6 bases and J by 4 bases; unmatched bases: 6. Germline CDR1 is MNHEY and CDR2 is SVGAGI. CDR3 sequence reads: CASSQGVYYEQYF. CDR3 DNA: TGTGCCAGCAGCCAGGGGGTATATTACGAGCAGTACTTC.

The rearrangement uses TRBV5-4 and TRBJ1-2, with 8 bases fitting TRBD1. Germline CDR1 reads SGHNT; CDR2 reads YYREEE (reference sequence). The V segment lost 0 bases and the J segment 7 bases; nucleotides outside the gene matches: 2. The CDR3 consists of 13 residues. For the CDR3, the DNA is TGTGCCAGCAGCTTGGAGACAGGGGTTGGCTACACCTTC. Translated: CASSLETGVGYTF. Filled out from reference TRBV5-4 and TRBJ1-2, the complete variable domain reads ETGVTQSPTHLIKTRGQQVTLRCSSQSGHNTVSWYQQALGQGPQFIFQYYREEENGRGNFPPRFSGLQFPNYSSELNVNALELDDSALYLCASSLETGVGYTFGSGTRLTVV.

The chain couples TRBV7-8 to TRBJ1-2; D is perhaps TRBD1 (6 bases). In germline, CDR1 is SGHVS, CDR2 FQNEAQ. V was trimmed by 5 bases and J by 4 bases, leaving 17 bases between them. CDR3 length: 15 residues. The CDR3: CASSLGGGGVYGYTF. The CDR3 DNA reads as TGTGCCAGCAGCCTAGGTGGGGGGGGCGTCTATGGCTACACCTTC.

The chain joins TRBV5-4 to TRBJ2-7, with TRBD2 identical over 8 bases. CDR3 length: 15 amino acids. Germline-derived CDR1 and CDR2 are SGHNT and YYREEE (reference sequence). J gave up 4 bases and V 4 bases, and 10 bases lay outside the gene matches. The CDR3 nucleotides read TGTGCCAGCAGCCCCGGGGGGGGGCCCATTTACGAGCAGTACTTC. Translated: CASSPGGGPIYEQYF.

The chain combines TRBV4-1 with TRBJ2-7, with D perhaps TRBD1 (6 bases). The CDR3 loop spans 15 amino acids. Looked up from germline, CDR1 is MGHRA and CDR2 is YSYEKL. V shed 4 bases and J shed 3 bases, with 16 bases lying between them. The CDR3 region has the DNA TGCGCCAGCAGCCCCCGGGACACCCTCTACTACGAGCAGTACTTC. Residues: CASSPRDTLYYEQYF.

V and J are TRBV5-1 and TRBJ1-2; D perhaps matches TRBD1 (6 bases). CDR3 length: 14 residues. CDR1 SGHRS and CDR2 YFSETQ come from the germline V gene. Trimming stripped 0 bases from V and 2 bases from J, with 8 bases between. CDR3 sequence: CASSLEGGNYGYTF. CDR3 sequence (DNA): TGCGCCAGCAGCTTGGAAGGGGGAAACTATGGCTACACCTTC.

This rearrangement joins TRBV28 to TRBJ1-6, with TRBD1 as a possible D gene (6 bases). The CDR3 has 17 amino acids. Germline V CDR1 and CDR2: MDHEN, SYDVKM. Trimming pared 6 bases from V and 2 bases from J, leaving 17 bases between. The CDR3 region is CASRVTRGAAYNSPLHF. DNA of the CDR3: TGTGCCAGCAGGGTCACCCGGGGGGCCGCCTATAATTCACCCCTCCACTTT.

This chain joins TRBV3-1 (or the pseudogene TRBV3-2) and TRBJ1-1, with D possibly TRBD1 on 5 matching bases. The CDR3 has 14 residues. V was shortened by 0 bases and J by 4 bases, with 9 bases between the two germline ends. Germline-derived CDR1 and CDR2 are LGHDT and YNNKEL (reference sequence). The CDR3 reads CASSQEEGVTEAFF. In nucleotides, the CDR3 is TGTGCCAGCAGCCAAGAGGAAGGGGTCACTGAAGCTTTCTTT.

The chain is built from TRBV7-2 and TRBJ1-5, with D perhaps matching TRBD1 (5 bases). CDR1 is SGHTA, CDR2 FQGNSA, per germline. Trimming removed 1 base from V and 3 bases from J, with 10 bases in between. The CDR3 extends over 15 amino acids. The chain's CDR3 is CASSLGRGHNQPQHF. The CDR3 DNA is TGTGCCAGCAGCTTAGGGCGGGGCCACAATCAGCCCCAGCATTTT.

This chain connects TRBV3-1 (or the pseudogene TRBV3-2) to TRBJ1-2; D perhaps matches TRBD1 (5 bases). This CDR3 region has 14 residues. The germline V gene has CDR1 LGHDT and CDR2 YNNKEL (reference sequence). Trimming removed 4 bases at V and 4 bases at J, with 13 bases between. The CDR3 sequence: CASSPTNRIYGYTF. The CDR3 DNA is TGTGCCAGCAGCCCTACCAACAGGATCTATGGCTACACCTTC.